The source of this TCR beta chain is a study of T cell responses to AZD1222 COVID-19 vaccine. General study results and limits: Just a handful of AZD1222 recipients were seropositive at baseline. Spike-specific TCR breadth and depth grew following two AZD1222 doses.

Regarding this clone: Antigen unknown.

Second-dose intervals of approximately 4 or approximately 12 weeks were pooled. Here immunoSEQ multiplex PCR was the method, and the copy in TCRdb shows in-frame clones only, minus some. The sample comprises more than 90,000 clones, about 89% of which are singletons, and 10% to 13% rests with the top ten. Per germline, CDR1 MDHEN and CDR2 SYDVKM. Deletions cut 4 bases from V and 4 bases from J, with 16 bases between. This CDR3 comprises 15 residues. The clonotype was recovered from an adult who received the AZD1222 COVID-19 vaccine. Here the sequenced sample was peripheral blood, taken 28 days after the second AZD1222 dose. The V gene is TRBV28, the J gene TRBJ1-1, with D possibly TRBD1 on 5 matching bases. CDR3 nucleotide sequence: TGTGCCAGCAGTTCCCCCTCGGGGCGCGGCACTGAAGCTTTCTTT. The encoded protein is CASSSPSGRGTEAFF. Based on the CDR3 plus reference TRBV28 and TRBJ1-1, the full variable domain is DVKVTQSSRYLVKRTGEKVFLECVQDMDHENMFWYRQDPGLGLRLIYFSYDVKMKEKGDIPEGYSVSREKKERFSLILESASTNQTSMYLCASSSPSGRGTEAFFGQGTRLTVV.